This entry lists 15 T cell receptor beta chains sequenced from one sample in a study of blood T cell repertoires in COVID-19 (dated by TCRdb to the early 2020s). To prepare the library, the immunoSEQ multiplex PCR assay was applied. TCRdb limited this immuneACCESS table to in-frame rearrangements with V and J called. A share of clones is missing; checked studies link under half to unresolved V genes, and the rest is unexplained. For this sample the table gives about 230,000 clones, of which over 65% were detected only once. The top ten clones comprise approximately 2.6% of the sample. Sequenced material: peripheral blood. These receptors came from a woman aged 70-85 years with active or convalescent COVID-19.

The V gene is TRBV7-9, the J gene TRBJ1-2, with D perhaps matching TRBD1 (6 bases). CDR1 and CDR2 from the germline V gene are SEHNR and FQNEAQ (reference sequence). The CDR3 extends over 15 amino acids. Trimming left V 8 bases short and J 4 bases short, with 20 bases between. DNA of the CDR3: TGTGCCAGCCAGCTGGGTGGGGGGGCCGCCTATGGCTACACCTTC. The encoded protein is CASQLGGGAAYGYTF.

This clone has a handful of counts. The chain carries TRBV7-9 and TRBJ2-3; a possible D gene is TRBD2 (6 bases). CDR3 length: 15 residues. CDR1 is SEHNR and CDR2 is FQNEAQ in the germline V gene (reference sequence). Trimming pared 5 bases from V and 2 bases from J, leaving 14 bases between. The CDR3 here is CASSPPGVNTDTQYF. Written as DNA, the CDR3 is TGTGCCAGCAGCCCCCCGGGGGTGAACACAGATACGCAGTATTTT.

The rearrangement links TRBV5-1 to TRBJ2-3; unclear D gene. This CDR3 comprises 11 residues. The germline V gene has CDR1 SGHRS and CDR2 YFSETQ. The ends were cut back, 2 bases at V and 5 bases at J, with 3 bases in the middle. Written as DNA, the CDR3 is TGCGCCAGCAGCTTCGGAGATACGCAGTATTTT. It codes for CASSFGDTQYF.

The chain uses TRBV5-1 and TRBJ2-5, with a weak D call TRBD2 (5 bases). This CDR3 comprises 15 residues. Germline V gene lookup returns CDR1 SGHRS and CDR2 YFSETQ. Trimming left V 0 bases short and J 2 bases short, with 11 bases between. The CDR3 DNA sequence: TGCGCCAGCAGCTTGGCGGGAATAGGGCAAGAGACCCAGTACTTC. Its translation is CASSLAGIGQETQYF.

In this sample, this clone turned up a few times. The CDR3 sequence: CAIRGTGDGTEAFF. The CDR3 coding sequence is TGTGCCATCAGGGGCACGGGGGATGGCACTGAAGCTTTCTTT. The V gene is TRBV10-3, the J gene TRBJ1-1, with a weak D call TRBD1 (5 bases). The CDR3 totals 14 residues. Trimming removed 6 bases at V and 4 bases at J, with 15 bases between. Germline CDR1 and CDR2: ENHRY and SYGVKD.

The rearrangement uses TRBV28 and TRBJ1-6; maybe TRBD1 (6 bases). Trimming removed 8 bases from V and 7 bases from J, with 12 bases in between. The germline V gene has CDR1 MDHEN and CDR2 SYDVKM. This CDR3 is built from 13 residues. The CDR3 bases are TGTGCCAGCGGGGGCCGAGGGAATTCACCCCTCCACTTT. Encoded protein: CASGGRGNSPLHF. Complete variable domain (other parts from reference TRBV28 and TRBJ1-6): DVKVTQSSRYLVKRTGEKVFLECVQDMDHENMFWYRQDPGLGLRLIYFSYDVKMKEKGDIPEGYSVSREKKERFSLILESASTNQTSMYLCASGGRGNSPLHFGNGTRLTVT.

CDR3 sequence (DNA): TGTGCCAGCTGTCCCGGGGGGCCTGGAAACACCATATATTTT. This codes for CASCPGGPGNTIYF. This sequence joins TRBV4-2 and TRBJ1-3, with D possibly matching TRBD1 (6 bases). Germline CDR1 and CDR2: LGHNA and YNFKEQ. The CDR3 covers 14 residues. Deletions cut 8 bases from V and 2 bases from J, with 13 bases between.

The V gene is TRBV12-1, the J gene TRBJ1-2. TRBV12-1 is classified as a pseudogene. The CDR3 is 15 residues long. The CDR3 DNA follows: TGTGCCAGCAGCTTTGTCTGCGAGAAAAACTATGGCTACACCTTC. Its protein is CASSFVCEKNYGYTF.

V and J are TRBV6-2 or TRBV6-3 and TRBJ2-7; D is perhaps TRBD1 (5 bases). Germline loops: CDR1 MNHEY, CDR2 SVGEGT. Trimming pared 2 bases from V and 2 bases from J, leaving 10 bases between. The CDR3 loop spans 14 amino acids. CDR3 protein: CASSYPRVAYEQYF. The CDR3 nucleotides read TGTGCCAGCAGTTACCCCAGGGTGGCCTACGAGCAGTACTTC.

This clone came up a few times. The J gene is TRBJ1-2, the V gene TRBV5-5, with a weak D call TRBD1 (5 bases). V was pared by 3 bases and J by 6 bases, with 15 bases between. The CDR3 runs to 14 residues. CDR1 is SGHKS and CDR2 is YYEKEE in the germline V gene (reference sequence). CDR3 sequence (DNA): TGTGCCAGCAGCTGGGACGGGACTGGGAATGGCTACACCTTC. Translated, it gives CASSWDGTGNGYTF.

The chain combines TRBV11-2 with TRBJ1-6; 9 bases align to TRBD1. Germline CDR1 SGHAT, CDR2 FQNNGV. V lost 5 bases to trimming and J lost 10 bases; unmatched junction nucleotides: 6. The CDR3 has 14 residues. The CDR3 reads CASSRTGVRSPLHF. CDR3 bases: TGTGCCAGCAGCCGGACAGGGGTTCGCTCACCCCTCCACTTT.

This clone was recorded a few times. The rearrangement uses TRBV27 and TRBJ1-6, with TRBD1 matching 10 bases. CDR1 and CDR2 from the germline V gene are MNHEY and SMNVEV (reference sequence). V lost 3 bases, J lost 9 bases, and 5 bases stayed unmatched. The CDR3 is 15 amino acids. CDR3 protein: CASSFARDRGSPLHF. Here the CDR3 DNA reads TGTGCCAGCAGTTTCGCCCGGGACAGGGGTTCACCCCTCCACTTT.

The chain employs TRBV6-1 and TRBJ2-6, with D perhaps matching TRBD1 (6 bases). With 2 bases removed from V and 8 bases from J, the gap between germline ends came to 13 bases. The CDR3 runs to 15 residues. Germline CDR1 and CDR2: MNHNS and SASEGT. CDR3 DNA sequence: TGTGCCAGCAGTGAATTCCGACAGGTCCCCAACGTCCTGACTTTC. This sequence encodes CASSEFRQVPNVLTF.

The V and J genes are TRBV6-2 or TRBV6-3 and TRBJ2-7, with D perhaps matching TRBD1 (6 bases). Trimming took off 4 bases at V and 2 bases at J, with 15 bases between the two ends. Germline V gives CDR1 MNHEY, CDR2 SVGEGT. The CDR3 covers 15 residues. CDR3 amino acids: CASSSGQGLAYEQYF. The CDR3 coding sequence is TGTGCCAGCAGTTCCGGTCAGGGGTTAGCCTACGAGCAGTACTTC.

This clone was detected a few times. V gene TRBV5-1 combines with J gene TRBJ2-5; possibly TRBD1 for D (5 bases). The CDR3 consists of 13 residues. With 5 bases removed from V and 2 bases from J, the gap between germline ends came to 10 bases. Looked up from germline, CDR1 is SGHRS and CDR2 is YFSETQ. The DNA of the CDR3 is TGCGCCAGCAGACGACAGATACAAGAGACCCAGTACTTC. Its protein product is CASRRQIQETQYF. Together with reference TRBV5-1 and TRBJ2-5, the CDR3 gives the full variable domain: KAGVTQTPRYLIKTRGQQVTLSCSPISGHRSVSWYQQTPGQGLQFLFEYFSETQRNKGNFPGRFSGRQFSNSRSEMNVSTLELGDSALYLCASRRQIQETQYFGPGTRLLVL.